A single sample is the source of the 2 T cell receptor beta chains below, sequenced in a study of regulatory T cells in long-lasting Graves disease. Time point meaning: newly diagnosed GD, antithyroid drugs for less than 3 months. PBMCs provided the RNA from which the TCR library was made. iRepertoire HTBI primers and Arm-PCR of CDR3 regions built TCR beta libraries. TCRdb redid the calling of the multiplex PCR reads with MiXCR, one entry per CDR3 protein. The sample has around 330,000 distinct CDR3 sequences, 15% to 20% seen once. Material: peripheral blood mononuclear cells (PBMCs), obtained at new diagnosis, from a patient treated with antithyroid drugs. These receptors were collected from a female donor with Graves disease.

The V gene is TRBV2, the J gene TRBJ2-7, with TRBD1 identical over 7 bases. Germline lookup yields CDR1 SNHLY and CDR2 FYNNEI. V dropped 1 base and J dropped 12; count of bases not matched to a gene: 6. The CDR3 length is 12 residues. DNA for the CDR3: TGTGCCAGCAGTGAAGAGGGGGCGAGGACGTACTTC. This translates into CASSEEGARTYF.

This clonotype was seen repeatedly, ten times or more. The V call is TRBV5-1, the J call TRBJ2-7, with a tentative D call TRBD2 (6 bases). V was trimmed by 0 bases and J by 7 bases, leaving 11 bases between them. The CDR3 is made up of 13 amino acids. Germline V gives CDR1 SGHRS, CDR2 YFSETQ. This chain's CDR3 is CASSLAFAGEQYF. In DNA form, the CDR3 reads TGCGCCAGCAGCTTGGCCTTCGCGGGAGAGCAGTACTTC.